The rows below give T cell receptor beta chains drawn from one sample of a study of cytomegalovirus exposure and HLA in healthy donors. The method was immunoSEQ multiplex PCR; TCRdb's version includes in-frame clones alone and lacks a portion of them. This table has 150,000 to 200,000 clones, around 89% appearing once. The sample taken for sequencing was PBMCs. The receptor set was obtained from a young man in good health and CMV-seronegative. Each CDR3 is given with its conserved first and last residue. Each record gives: J gene, D gene, clone size, V gene, CDR3 protein, CDR3 DNA. A D gene is named only where the DNA matches it firmly. Clone size, where shown, is once, few, many, or a class for clones that have expanded.

>TRBJ1-1|NA|NA|TRBV5-6
CASSSRLRGLDTEAFF
TGTGCCAGCAGCTCAAGATTGAGGGGACTGGACACTGAAGCTTTCTTT
>TRBJ2-7|TRBD2|NA|TRBV28
CASSLGGTSGTYEQYF
TGTGCCAGCAGTTTGGGAGGGACTAGCGGAACCTACGAGCAGTACTTC
>TRBJ2-1|NA|NA|TRBV5-4
CASSLAEGPYDNEQFF
TGTGCCAGCAGCCTGGCGGAGGGGCCCTACGACAATGAGCAGTTCTTC
>TRBJ2-3|NA|NA|TRBV25-1
CASSGTASTDTQYF
TGTGCCAGCAGTGGGACAGCTAGCACAGATACGCAGTATTTT
>TRBJ1-1|TRBD1|NA|TRBV19
CASIRGTLTEAFF
TGTGCCAGTATCAGGGGGACCCTCACTGAAGCTTTCTTT
>TRBJ1-5|TRBD1|NA|TRBV6-5
CASSRGTVGNQPQHF
TGTGCCAGCAGTCGCGGGACAGTGGGCAATCAGCCCCAGCATTTT
>TRBJ1-4|TRBD1|NA|TRBV13
CASSTTGVGEKLFF
TGTGCCAGCAGCACCACAGGGGTCGGTGAAAAACTGTTTTTT
>TRBJ1-1|NA|once|TRBV28
CASSPVGLNTEAFF
TGTGCCAGCAGCCCAGTGGGGCTGAACACTGAAGCTTTCTTT
>TRBJ1-2|NA|NA|TRBV28
CASNPLGPSNYGYTF
TGTGCCAGCAATCCCCTTGGGCCATCTAACTATGGCTACACCTTC
>TRBJ2-7|TRBD1|few|TRBV19
CASSPRQGGSYEQYF
TGTGCCAGTAGTCCACGACAGGGGGGGTCCTACGAGCAGTACTTC
>TRBJ2-3|NA|NA|TRBV7-2
CASSLDSQLGPDTQYF
TGTGCCAGCAGCTTAGATTCACAGCTGGGTCCAGATACGCAGTATTTT
>TRBJ2-3|TRBD2|NA|TRBV19
CASSPGGSTDTQYF
TGTGCCAGTAGCCCGGGGGGGAGCACAGATACGCAGTATTTT
>TRBJ1-4|NA|NA|TRBV4-3
CASSQEGRGSSEKLFF
TGCGCCAGCAGCCAAGAGGGGCGGGGGTCGAGTGAAAAACTGTTTTTT
>TRBJ1-5|NA|NA|TRBV4-1
CASSQEWASLYQPQHF
TGCGCCAGCAGCCAAGAGTGGGCCAGCCTTTATCAGCCCCAGCATTTT
>TRBJ2-7|TRBD2|NA|TRBV29-1
CSVEDLAGGVYEQYF
TGCAGCGTTGAAGACCTAGCGGGAGGTGTCTACGAGCAGTACTTC
>TRBJ2-3|TRBD1|NA|TRBV2
CASSDGDRGHDTQYF
TGTGCCAGCAGTGATGGGGACAGGGGGCACGATACGCAGTATTTT
>TRBJ1-2|TRBD1|NA|TRBV28
CASSSGTVGEYGYTF
TGTGCCAGCAGTTCCGGGACAGTTGGCGAATATGGCTACACCTTC
>TRBJ1-4|NA|NA|TRBV28
CASSSQVVNEKLFF
TGTGCCAGCTCATCACAGGTCGTTAATGAAAAACTGTTTTTT
>TRBJ2-1|NA|NA|TRBV2
CASRLNGNSYNEQFF
TGTGCCAGCAGACTAAACGGGAACTCCTACAATGAGCAGTTCTTC
>TRBJ2-5|NA|NA|TRBV4-2
CASSQDLRETQYF
TGTGCCAGCAGCCAAGATCTGCGAGAGACCCAGTACTTC
>TRBJ1-3|TRBD1|NA|TRBV28
CASSLGTGTGATGNTIYF
TGTGCCAGCAGTTTAGGAACCGGGACAGGGGCTACTGGAAACACCATATATTTT
>TRBJ1-2|TRBD1|NA|TRBV14
CASSHRRDRGSDGYTF
TGTGCCAGCAGCCATCGCCGGGACAGGGGGTCGGATGGCTACACCTTC
>TRBJ2-4|NA|NA|TRBV29-1
CSVESGSIAKNIQYF
TGCAGCGTTGAGTCAGGATCTATAGCCAAAAACATTCAGTACTTC
>TRBJ2-5|NA|NA|TRBV5-4
CASSRQETQYF
TGTGCCAGCAGCCGCCAAGAGACCCAGTACTTC